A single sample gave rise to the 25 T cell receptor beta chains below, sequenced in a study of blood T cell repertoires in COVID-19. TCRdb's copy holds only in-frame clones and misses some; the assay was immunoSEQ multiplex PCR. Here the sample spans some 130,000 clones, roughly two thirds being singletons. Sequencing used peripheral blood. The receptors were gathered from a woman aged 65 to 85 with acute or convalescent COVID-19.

The CDR3 DNA is TGTGCCAGCAGTTCCCGTTTGAGCGGGGGGCTCTACGAGCAGTACTTC. Its protein product is CASSSRLSGGLYEQYF. The rearrangement joins TRBV28 to TRBJ2-7; 9 positions match TRBD2. The CDR3 runs to 16 residues. V gave up 4 bases and J gave up 3 bases; unmatched junction bases: 10. Looked up from germline, CDR1 is MDHEN and CDR2 is SYDVKM. Supplemented by reference TRBV28 and TRBJ2-7, the full variable domain reads DVKVTQSSRYLVKRTGEKVFLECVQDMDHENMFWYRQDPGLGLRLIYFSYDVKMKEKGDIPEGYSVSREKKERFSLILESASTNQTSMYLCASSSRLSGGLYEQYFGPGTRLTVT.

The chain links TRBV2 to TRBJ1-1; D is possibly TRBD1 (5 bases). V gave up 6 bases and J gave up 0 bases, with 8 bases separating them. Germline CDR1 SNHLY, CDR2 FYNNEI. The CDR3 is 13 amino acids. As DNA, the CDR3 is TGTGCCAGCAGCAGGGTTATGAACACTGAAGCTTTCTTT. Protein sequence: CASSRVMNTEAFF.

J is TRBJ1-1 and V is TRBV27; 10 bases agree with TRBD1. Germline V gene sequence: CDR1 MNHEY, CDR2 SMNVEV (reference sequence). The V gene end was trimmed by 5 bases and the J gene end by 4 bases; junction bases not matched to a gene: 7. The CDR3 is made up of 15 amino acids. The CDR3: CASSLDRGPFTEAFF. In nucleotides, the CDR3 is TGTGCCAGCAGTCTCGACAGGGGGCCATTCACTGAAGCTTTCTTT.

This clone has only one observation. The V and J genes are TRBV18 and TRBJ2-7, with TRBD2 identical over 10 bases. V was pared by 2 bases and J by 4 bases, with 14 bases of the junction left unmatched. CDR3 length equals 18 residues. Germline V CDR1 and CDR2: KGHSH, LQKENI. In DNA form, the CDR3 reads TGTGCCAGCTCACCAATCTCGGCTAGCGGGAGAAGCAGTTACGAGCAGTACTTC. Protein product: CASSPISASGRSSYEQYF.

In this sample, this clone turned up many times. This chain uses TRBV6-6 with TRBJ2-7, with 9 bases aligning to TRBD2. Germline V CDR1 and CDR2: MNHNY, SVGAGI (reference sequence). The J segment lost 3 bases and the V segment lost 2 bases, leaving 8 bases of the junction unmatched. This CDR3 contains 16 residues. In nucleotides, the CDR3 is TGTGCCAGCAGTTACGACGTCTTAGCGGGAGTCTACGAGCAGTACTTC. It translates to CASSYDVLAGVYEQYF.

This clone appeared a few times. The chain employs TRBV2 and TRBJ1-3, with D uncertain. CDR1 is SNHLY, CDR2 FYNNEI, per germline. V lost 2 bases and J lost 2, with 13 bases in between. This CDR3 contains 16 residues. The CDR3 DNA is TGTGCCAGCAGTGAAATGGCCCTCGGGACTGGAAACACCATATATTTT. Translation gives CASSEMALGTGNTIYF. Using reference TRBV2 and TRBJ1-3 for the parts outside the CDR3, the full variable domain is EPEVTQTPSHQVTQMGQEVILRCVPISNHLYFYWYRQILGQKVEFLVSFYNNEISEKSEIFDDQFSVERPDGSNFTLKIRSTKLEDSAMYFCASSEMALGTGNTIYFGEGSWLTVV.

The CDR3 reads CASSSTGTGATEAFF. In DNA form, the CDR3 reads TGCGCCAGCAGCTCGACCGGGACAGGGGCCACTGAAGCTTTCTTT. The chain couples TRBV5-1 to TRBJ1-1; TRBD1 aligns across 10 bases. V dropped 3 bases and J dropped 4; count of bases not matched to a gene: 6. From germline, CDR1 is SGHRS and CDR2 YFSETQ. This CDR3 is built from 15 residues.

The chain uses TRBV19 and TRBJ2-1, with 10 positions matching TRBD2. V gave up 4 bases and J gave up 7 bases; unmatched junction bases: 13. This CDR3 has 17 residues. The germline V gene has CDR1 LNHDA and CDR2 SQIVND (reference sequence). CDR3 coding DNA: TGTGCCAGTAGTAAAGGCTCTCTAGCGGGAGTAGGGAATGAGCAGTTCTTC. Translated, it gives CASSKGSLAGVGNEQFF. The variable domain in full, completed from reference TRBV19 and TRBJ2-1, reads DGGITQSPKYLFRKEGQNVTLSCEQNLNHDAMYWYRQDPGQGLRLIYYSQIVNDFQKGDIAEGYSVSREKKESFPLTVTSAQKNPTAFYLCASSKGSLAGVGNEQFFGPGTRLTVL.

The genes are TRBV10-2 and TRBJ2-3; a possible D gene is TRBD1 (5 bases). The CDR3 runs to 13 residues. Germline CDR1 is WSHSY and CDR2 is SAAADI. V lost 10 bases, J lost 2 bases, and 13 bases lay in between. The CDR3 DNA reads TGCGCCAACCGACGGACACCCACAGATACGCAGTATTTT. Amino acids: CANRRTPTDTQYF.

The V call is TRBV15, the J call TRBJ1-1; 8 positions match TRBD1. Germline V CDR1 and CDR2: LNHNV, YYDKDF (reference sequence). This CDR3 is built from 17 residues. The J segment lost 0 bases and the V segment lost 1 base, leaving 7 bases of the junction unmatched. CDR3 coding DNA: TGTGCCACCAGCAGAGCGCAGGGGGCTTGGGTGAACACTGAAGCTTTCTTT. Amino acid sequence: CATSRAQGAWVNTEAFF.

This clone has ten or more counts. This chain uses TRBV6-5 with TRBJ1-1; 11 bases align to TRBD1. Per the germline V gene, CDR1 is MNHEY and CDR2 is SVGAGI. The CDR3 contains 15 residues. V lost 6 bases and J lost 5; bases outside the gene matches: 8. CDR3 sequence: CASSLGTGGRTEAFF. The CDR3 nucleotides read TGTGCCAGCAGCCTCGGGACAGGGGGTCGAACTGAAGCTTTCTTT.

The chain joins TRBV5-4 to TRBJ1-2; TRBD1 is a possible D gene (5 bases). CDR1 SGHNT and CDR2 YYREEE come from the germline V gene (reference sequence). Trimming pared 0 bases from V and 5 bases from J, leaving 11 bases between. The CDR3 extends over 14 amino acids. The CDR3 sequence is CASSLAGIGYGYTF. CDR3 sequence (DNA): TGTGCCAGCAGCTTGGCAGGGATCGGTTATGGCTACACCTTC. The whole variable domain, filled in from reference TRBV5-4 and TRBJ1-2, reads ETGVTQSPTHLIKTRGQQVTLRCSSQSGHNTVSWYQQALGQGPQFIFQYYREEENGRGNFPPRFSGLQFPNYSSELNVNALELDDSALYLCASSLAGIGYGYTFGSGTRLTVV.

CDR3 region: CASSVEDRGSGEQFF. The DNA of the CDR3 is TGTGCCAGCAGCGTGGAGGACAGGGGTTCGGGGGAGCAGTTCTTC. V and J are TRBV9 and TRBJ2-1, with 9 nucleotides matching TRBD1. The CDR3 length is 15 residues. The trim removed 2 bases at V and 10 bases at J, leaving 10 bases unmatched. CDR1 SGDLS and CDR2 YYNGEE come from the germline V gene. Based on the CDR3 plus reference TRBV9 and TRBJ2-1, the full variable domain is DSGVTQTPKHLITATGQRVTLRCSPRSGDLSVYWYQQSLDQGLQFLIQYYNGEERAKGNILERFSAQQFPDLHSELNLSSLELGDSALYFCASSVEDRGSGEQFFGPGTRLTVL.

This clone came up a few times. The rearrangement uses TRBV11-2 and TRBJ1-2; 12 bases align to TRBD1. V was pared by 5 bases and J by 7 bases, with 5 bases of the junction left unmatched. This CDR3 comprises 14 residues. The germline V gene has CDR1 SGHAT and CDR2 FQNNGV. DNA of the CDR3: TGTGCCAGCAGCCCGGGACAGGGGGCGATTGGCTACACCTTC. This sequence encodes CASSPGQGAIGYTF.

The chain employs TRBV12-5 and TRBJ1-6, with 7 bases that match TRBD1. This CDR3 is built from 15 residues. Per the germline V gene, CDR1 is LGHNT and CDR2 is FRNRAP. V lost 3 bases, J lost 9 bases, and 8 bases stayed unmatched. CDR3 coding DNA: TGTGCTAGTGGTTTTACGACAGGGACGGCTTCACCCCTCCACTTT. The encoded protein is CASGFTTGTASPLHF.

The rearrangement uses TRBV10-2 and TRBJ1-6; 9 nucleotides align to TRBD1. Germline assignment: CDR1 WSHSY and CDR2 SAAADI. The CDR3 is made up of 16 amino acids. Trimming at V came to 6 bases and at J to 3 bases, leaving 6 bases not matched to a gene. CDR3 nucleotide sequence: TGCGCCAGCAGGGGAGGACAGGGGAACTATAATTCACCCCTCCACTTT. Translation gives CASRGGQGNYNSPLHF.

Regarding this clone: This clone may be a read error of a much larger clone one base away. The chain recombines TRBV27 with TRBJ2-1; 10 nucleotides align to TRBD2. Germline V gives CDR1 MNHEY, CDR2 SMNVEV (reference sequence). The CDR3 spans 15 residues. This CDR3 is CASRRLAGGSNEQLF. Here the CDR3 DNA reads TGTGCCAGCCGTAGATTAGCGGGGGGCTCCAATGAGCAGCTCTTC.

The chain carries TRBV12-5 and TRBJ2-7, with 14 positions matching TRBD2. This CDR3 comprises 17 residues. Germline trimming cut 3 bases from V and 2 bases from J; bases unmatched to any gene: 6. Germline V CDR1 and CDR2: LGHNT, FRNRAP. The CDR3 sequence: CASGFAGGLAGAYEQYF. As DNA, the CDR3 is TGTGCTAGTGGTTTCGCCGGGGGACTAGCGGGAGCCTACGAGCAGTACTTC.

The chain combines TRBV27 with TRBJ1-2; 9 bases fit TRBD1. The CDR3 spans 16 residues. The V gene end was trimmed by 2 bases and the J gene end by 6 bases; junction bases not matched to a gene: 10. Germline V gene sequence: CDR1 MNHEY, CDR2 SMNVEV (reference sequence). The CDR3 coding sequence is TGTGCCAGCAGTTTAACCCCGACCCGGACAGGGGATGGCTACACCTTC. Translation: CASSLTPTRTGDGYTF.

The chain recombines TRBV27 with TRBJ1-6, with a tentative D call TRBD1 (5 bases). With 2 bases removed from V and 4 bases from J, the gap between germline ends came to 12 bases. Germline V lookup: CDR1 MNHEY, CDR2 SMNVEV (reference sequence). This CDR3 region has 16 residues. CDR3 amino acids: CASSLRGGLYNSPLHF. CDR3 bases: TGTGCCAGCAGTTTAAGGGGCGGTTTATATAATTCACCCCTCCACTTT.

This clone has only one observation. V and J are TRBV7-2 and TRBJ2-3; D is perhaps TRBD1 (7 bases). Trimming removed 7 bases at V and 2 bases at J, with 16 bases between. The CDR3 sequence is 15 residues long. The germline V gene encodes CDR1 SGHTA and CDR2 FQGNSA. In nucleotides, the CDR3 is TGTGCCAGCATTGCGGGACAGCCTACCACAGATACGCAGTATTTT. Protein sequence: CASIAGQPTTDTQYF. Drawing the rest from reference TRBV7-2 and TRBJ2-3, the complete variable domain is GAGVSQSPSNKVTEKGKDVELRCDPISGHTALYWYRQSLGQGLEFLIYFQGNSAPDKSGLPSDRFSAERTGGSVSTLTIQRTQQEDSAVYLCASIAGQPTTDTQYFGPGTRLTVL.

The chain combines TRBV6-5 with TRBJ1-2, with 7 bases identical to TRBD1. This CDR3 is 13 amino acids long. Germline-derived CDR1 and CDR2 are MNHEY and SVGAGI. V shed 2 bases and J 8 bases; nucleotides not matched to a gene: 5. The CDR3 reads CASSYPTGEGYTF. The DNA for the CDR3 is TGTGCCAGCAGTTACCCTACAGGGGAAGGCTACACCTTC.

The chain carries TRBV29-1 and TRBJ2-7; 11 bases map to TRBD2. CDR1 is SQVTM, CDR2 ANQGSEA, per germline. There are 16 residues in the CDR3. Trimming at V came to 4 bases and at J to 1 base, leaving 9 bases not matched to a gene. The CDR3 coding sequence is TGCAGCGTTGGCACCTTAGGACTAGCGGGTTCCTACGAGCAGTACTTC. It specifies CSVGTLGLAGSYEQYF.

The CDR3 nucleotides are TGCGCCAGCAGCTATAGCGGCCACACAGATACGCAGTATTTT. Translation gives CASSYSGHTDTQYF. This rearrangement joins TRBV5-1 to TRBJ2-3, with TRBD2 as a possible D gene (6 bases). The germline V gene encodes CDR1 SGHRS and CDR2 YFSETQ. This CDR3 is 14 amino acids long. Trimming cost V 3 bases and J 2 bases, with 10 bases left between them.

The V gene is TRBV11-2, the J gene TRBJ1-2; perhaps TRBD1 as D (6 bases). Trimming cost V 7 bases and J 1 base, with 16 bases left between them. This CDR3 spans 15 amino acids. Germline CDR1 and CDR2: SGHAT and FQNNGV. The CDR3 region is CASNPQGGGNYGYTF. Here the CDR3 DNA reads TGTGCCAGCAACCCACAGGGCGGGGGTAACTATGGCTACACCTTC.